Below, one T cell receptor (beta chain) is given with its context. This sample stems from a study of blood T cell repertoires in COVID-19. Study-level background: The study drew acute and convalescent COVID-19 samples from the United States, Italy and Spain. Sources were T cells, B-cell-depleted T cells, or PBMCs; the material itself was cDNA or gDNA.

The CDR3 runs to 16 residues. V was clipped by 2 bases and J by 5 bases; unmatched bases: 4. Germline CDR1 and CDR2: MNHEY and SMNVEV (reference sequence). Per the original data handling: Researchers report that nucleated cell counts were estimated from reference gene primer amplification. Measured with immunoSEQ multiplex PCR; TCRdb has only the in-frame clones, and not every one. The V and J calls and clone size are taken from that table; D and trimming were inferred from the DNA. The data contain tens of thousands of clones, 82% of them seen just once; the ten biggest clones take up about 13%. The sequenced sample was peripheral blood. This chain uses TRBV27 with TRBJ2-2, with TRBD2 identical over 11 bases. The clonotype was recovered from a woman older than 75 with acute or convalescent COVID-19. The CDR3 is CASSLLAGGLTGELFF. The CDR3 nucleotides are TGTGCCAGCAGTTTACTAGCGGGAGGCCTAACCGGGGAGCTGTTTTTT.